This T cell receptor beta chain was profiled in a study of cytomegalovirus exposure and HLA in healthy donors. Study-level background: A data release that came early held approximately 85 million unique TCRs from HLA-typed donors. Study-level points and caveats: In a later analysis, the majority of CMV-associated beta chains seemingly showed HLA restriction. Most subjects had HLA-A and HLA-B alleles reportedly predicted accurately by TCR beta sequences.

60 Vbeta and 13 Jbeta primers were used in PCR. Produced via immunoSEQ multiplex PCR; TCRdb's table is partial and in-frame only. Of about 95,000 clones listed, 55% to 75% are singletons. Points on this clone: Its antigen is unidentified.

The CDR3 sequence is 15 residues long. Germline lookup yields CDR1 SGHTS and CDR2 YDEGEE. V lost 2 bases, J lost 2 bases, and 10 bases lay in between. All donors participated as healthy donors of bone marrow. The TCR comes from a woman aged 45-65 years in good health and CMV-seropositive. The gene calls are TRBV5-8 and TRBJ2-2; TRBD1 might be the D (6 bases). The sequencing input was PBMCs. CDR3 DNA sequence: TGTGCCAGCAGCTTTGCAGGGGAAAACACCGGGGAGCTGTTTTTT. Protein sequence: CASSFAGENTGELFF.